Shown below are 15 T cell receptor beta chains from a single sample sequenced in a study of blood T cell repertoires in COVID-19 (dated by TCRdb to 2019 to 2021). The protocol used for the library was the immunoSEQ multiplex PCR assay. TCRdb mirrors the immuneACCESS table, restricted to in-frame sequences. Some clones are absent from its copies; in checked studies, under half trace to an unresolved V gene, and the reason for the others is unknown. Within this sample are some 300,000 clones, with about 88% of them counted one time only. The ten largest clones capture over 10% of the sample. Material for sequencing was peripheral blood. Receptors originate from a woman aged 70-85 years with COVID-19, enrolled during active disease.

In DNA form, the CDR3 reads TGCAGCGCATCTAGCGGGGGGGAGACCCAGTACTTC. Translation gives CSASSGGETQYF. The chain employs TRBV29-1 and TRBJ2-5, with 11 bases that match TRBD2. The germline V gene has CDR1 SQVTM and CDR2 ANQGSEA. J lost 5 bases, V lost 7 bases, and 3 bases had no gene match. The CDR3 is 12 amino acids.

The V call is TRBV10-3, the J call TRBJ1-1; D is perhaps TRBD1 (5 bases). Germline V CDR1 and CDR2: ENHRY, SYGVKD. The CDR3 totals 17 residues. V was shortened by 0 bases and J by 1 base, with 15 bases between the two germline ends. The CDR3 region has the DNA TGTGCCATCAGTGAGTCGCAGTTTAAGGGGAAGAACACTGAAGCTTTCTTT. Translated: CAISESQFKGKNTEAFF.

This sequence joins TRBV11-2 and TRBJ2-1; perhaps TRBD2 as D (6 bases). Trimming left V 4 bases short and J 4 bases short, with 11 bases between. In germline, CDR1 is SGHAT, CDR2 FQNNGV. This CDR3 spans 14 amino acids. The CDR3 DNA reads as TGTGCCAGCAGCTCTGGAGGGAGGTACAATGAGCAGTTCTTC. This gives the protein CASSSGGRYNEQFF. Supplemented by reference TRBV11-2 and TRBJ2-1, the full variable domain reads EAGVAQSPRYKIIEKRQSVAFWCNPISGHATLYWYQQILGQGPKLLIQFQNNGVVDDSQLPKDRFSAERLKGVDSTLKIQPAKLEDSAVYLCASSSGGRYNEQFFGPGTRLTVL.

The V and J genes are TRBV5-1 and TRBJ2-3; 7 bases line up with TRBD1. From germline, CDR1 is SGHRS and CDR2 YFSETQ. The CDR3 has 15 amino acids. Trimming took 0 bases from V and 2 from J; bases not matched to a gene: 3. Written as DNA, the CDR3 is TGCGCCAGCAGCTTGGTGGGGACAGACACAGATACGCAGTATTTT. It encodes CASSLVGTDTDTQYF.

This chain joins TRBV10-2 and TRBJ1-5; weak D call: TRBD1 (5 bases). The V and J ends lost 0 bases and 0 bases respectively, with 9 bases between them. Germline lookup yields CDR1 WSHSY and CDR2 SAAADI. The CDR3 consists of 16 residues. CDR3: CASSESGGHSNQPQHF. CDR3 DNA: TGCGCCAGCAGTGAGTCTGGCGGACATAGCAATCAGCCCCAGCATTTT.

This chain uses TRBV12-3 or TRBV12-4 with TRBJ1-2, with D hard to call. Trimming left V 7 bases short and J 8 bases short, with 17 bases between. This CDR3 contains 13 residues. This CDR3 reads CASNHRRLGGYTF. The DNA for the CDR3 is TGTGCCAGCAATCACCGGCGACTTGGAGGCTACACCTTC.

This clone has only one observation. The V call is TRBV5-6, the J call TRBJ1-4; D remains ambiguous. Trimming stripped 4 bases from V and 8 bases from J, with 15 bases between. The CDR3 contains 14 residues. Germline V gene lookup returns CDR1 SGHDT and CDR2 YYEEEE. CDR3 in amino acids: CASSVDEDWEKLFF. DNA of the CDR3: TGTGCCAGCAGCGTCGATGAGGATTGGGAAAAACTGTTTTTT.

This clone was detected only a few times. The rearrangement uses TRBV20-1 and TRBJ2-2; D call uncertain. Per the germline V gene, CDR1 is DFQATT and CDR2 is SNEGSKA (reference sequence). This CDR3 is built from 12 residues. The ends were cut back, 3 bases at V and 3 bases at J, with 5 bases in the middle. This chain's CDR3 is CSASRDTGELFF. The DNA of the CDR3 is TGCAGTGCTAGTCGTGACACCGGGGAGCTGTTTTTT.

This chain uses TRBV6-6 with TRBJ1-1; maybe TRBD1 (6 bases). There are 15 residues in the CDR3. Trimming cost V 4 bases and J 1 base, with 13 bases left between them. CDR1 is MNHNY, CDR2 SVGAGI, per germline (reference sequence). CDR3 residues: CASSFSQGTNTEAFF. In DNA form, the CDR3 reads TGTGCCAGCAGTTTTTCACAGGGTACGAACACTGAAGCTTTCTTT.

This CDR3 reads CASILLVTGVGEAFF. The CDR3 nucleotides read TGTGCCAGCATTCTTCTCGTGACAGGGGTAGGTGAAGCTTTCTTT. The genes are TRBV2 and TRBJ1-1; 8 positions match TRBD1. Germline V CDR1 and CDR2: SNHLY, FYNNEI. Trimming at V came to 7 bases and at J to 7 bases, leaving 14 bases not matched to a gene. CDR3 size: 15 residues.

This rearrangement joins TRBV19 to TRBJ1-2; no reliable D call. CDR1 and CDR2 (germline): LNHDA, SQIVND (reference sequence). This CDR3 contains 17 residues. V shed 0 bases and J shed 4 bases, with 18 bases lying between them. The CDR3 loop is CASSIDPRAGGVYGYTF. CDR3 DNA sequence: TGTGCCAGTAGTATAGATCCCCGGGCAGGAGGAGTCTATGGCTACACCTTC.

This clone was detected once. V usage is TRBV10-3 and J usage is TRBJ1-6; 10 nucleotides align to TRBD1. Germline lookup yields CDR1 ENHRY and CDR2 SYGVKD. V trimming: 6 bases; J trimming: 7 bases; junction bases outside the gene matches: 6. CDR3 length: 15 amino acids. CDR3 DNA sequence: TGTGCCATCAGCTGGATGGGACAGGGGAATTCACCCCTCCACTTT. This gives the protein CAISWMGQGNSPLHF.

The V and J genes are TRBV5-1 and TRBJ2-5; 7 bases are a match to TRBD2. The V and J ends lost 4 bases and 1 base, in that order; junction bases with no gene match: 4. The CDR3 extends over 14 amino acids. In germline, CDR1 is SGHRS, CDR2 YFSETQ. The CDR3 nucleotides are TGCGCCAGCAGCCAAGGACTAGGCCAAGAGACCCAGTACTTC. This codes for CASSQGLGQETQYF.

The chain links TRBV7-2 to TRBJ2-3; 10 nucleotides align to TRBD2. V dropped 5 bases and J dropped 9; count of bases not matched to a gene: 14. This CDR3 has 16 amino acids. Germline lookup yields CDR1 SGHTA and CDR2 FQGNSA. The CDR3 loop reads CASSANPSGGAGTQYF. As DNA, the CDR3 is TGTGCCAGCAGCGCTAATCCCAGCGGGGGGGCGGGGACGCAGTATTTT.

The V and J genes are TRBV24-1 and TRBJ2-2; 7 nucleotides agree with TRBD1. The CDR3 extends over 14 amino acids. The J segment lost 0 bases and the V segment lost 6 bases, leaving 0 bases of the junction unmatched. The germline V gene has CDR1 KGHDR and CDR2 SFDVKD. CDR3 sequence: CATSQGANTGELFF. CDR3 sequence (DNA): TGTGCCACCAGTCAGGGGGCGAACACCGGGGAGCTGTTTTTT.